This T cell receptor beta chain originates from a study of cytomegalovirus exposure and HLA in healthy donors. The donors, nominally healthy at sampling, likely had unrecorded immune exposures. Study-wide points: The listing of some 170 TCR beta chains classed them as cytomegalovirus-associated. Sequencing depth roughly uniform across donors was assumed in presence/absence analyses. A previous analysis found most TCR beta V segments productive roughly 90% or roughly 30% of the time.

A word on this clone: The antigen remains undetermined.

With 60 Vbeta and 13 Jbeta primers, the PCR was carried out. Sequencing used immunoSEQ multiplex PCR; TCRdb keeps in-frame clones, though not all of them. The table has 150,000 to 200,000 clones, roughly 79% seen once; the top ten hold 1.5% to 2%. This CDR3 is 13 amino acids long. Germline V lookup: CDR1 SNHLY, CDR2 FYNNEI. Trimming removed 5 bases from V and 9 bases from J, with 14 bases in between. The chain joins TRBV2 to TRBJ1-5; a possible D gene is TRBD1 (6 bases). The material sequenced was PBMCs. The TCR was taken from a man between 25 and 39 years old in good health and CMV-seronegative. DNA of the CDR3: TGTGCCAGCAGTCCGGACAGCCTAATGCCCCAGCATTTT. Encoded protein: CASSPDSLMPQHF.